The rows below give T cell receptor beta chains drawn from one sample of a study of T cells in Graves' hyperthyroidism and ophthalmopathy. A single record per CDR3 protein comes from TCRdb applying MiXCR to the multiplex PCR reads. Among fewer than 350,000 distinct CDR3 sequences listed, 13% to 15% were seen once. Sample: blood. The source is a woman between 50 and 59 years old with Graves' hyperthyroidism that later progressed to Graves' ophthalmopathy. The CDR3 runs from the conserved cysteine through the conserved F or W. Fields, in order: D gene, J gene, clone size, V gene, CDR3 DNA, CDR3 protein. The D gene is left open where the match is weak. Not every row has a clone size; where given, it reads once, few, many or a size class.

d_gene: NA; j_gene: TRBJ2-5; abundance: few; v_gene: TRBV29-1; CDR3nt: TGCAGCGTTGACGGGCCTTGGGAGACCCAGTACTTC; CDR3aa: CSVDGPWETQYF
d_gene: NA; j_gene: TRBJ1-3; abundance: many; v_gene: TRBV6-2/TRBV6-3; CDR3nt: TGTGCCAGCAGTAGGACAGCCAGCTCTGGAAACACCATATATTTT; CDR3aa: CASSRTASSGNTIYF
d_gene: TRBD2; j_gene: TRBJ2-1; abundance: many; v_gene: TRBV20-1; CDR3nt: TGCAGTGCTAGAGATCTCACCAGCGGGAGGGGGAGTGAGCAGTTCTTC; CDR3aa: CSARDLTSGRGSEQFF
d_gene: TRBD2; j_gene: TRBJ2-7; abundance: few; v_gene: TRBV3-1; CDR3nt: TGTGCCAGCAGACCCTCTAGCGGGGACCCTCGGTACGAGCAGTACTTC; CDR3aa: CASRPSSGDPRYEQYF
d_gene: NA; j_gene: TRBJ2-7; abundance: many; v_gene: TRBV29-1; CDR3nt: TGCAGCGTTGAAGGAGCTTCAAACTACGAGCAGTACTTC; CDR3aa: CSVEGASNYEQYF
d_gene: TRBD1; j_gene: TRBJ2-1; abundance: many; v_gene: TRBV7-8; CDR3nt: TGTGCCAGCAGCGCCCGGGACAGGAGCTCCTACAATGAGCAGTTCTTC; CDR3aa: CASSARDRSSYNEQFF
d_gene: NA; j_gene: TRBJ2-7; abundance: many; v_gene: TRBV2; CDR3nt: TGTGCCAGCAGTAGACAGGTATACGAGCAGTACTTC; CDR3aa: CASSRQVYEQYF
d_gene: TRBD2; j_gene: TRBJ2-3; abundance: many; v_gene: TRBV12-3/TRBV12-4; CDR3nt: TGTGCCAGCAGTTTCTCCCTACTCGCGCGGGAGGGAGATTCAGATACGCAGTATTTT; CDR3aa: CASSFSLLAREGDSDTQYF
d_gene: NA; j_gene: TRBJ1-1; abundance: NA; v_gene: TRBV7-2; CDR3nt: TGTGCCAGCAGGTGGACAGCCAACACTGAAGCTTTCTTT; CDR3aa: CASRWTANTEAFF
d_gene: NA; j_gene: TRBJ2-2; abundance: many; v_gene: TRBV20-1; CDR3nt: TGCAGTGTTAGTGGGAGGACATTCCCCGGGGAGCTGTTTTTT; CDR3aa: CSVSGRTFPGELFF
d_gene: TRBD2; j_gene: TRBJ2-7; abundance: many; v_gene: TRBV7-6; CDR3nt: TGTGCCAGCAGCCTAGCGGGAACGGACTACGAGCAGTACTTC; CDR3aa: CASSLAGTDYEQYF
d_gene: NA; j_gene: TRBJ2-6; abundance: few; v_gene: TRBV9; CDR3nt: TGTGCCAGCAGCGTCCAGGGGAGCTTCTCTGGGGCCAACGTCCTGACTTTC; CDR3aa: CASSVQGSFSGANVLTF
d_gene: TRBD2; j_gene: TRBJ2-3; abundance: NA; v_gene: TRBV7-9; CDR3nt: TGTGCCAGCAGCCCACACGCGGGAGGACCCACAGATACGCAGTATTTT; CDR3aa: CASSPHAGGPTDTQYF